This passage covers 18 T cell receptor beta chains from one sample sequenced in a study of neurological immune-mediated disorders. TCRdb called the 5' RACE reads again in MiXCR, with one record for every CDR3 protein. The table lists 55,000 or so distinct CDR3 sequences, approximately 3.6% of them singletons. The source material was CD4+ T cells from blood. These receptors originate from a middle-aged woman with multiple sclerosis.

In this sample, this clonotype turned up many times. The chain has TRBV5-1 and TRBJ1-1; 8 bases agree with TRBD1. Trimming took 6 bases from V and 4 from J; bases not matched to a gene: 11. CDR1 and CDR2 (germline): SGHRS, YFSETQ. The CDR3 spans 15 residues. CDR3 coding DNA: TGCGCCAGCAACCTCACCCCAGGGGGCGGCACTGAAGCTTTCTTT. Amino acids: CASNLTPGGGTEAFF.

Ten or more counts support this clonotype. The rearrangement links TRBV18 to TRBJ2-1, with 8 bases aligning to TRBD1. CDR3 size: 13 residues. Losses at the gene ends were 5 bases for V and 7 bases for J; bases not matched to a gene: 4. Per germline, CDR1 KGHSH and CDR2 LQKENI. The DNA for the CDR3 is TGTGCCAGCTCATCTCGACAGGGGAATGAGCAGTTCTTC. It specifies CASSSRQGNEQFF.

This clonotype was counted at least ten times. CDR3 residues: CSAKLVLYTDTQYF. In DNA form, the CDR3 reads TGCAGTGCTAAACTTGTTCTATACACAGATACGCAGTATTTT. This chain connects TRBV20-1 to TRBJ2-3; D gene ambiguous. Trimming removed 4 bases from V and 2 bases from J, with 13 bases in between. Germline V gene sequence: CDR1 DFQATT, CDR2 SNEGSKA (reference sequence). The length of the CDR3 is 14 residues.

Many counts were recorded for this clonotype. The chain employs TRBV6-1 and TRBJ2-3; D is unclear. This CDR3 has 14 residues. With 7 bases removed from V and 4 bases from J, the gap between germline ends came to 15 bases. Looked up from germline, CDR1 is MNHNS and CDR2 is SASEGT. The CDR3 DNA reads TGTGCCAGCACCGAACCGGGTGTGGCAGATACGCAGTATTTT. Its translation: CASTEPGVADTQYF.

This clonotype was picked up many times. The rearrangement links TRBV20-1 to TRBJ2-3; D might be TRBD1 (6 bases). Between the trimmed V and J ends, which lost 7 bases and 2 bases, there was a span of 16 bases. Germline V gene lookup returns CDR1 DFQATT and CDR2 SNEGSKA (reference sequence). This CDR3 region has 14 residues. The CDR3 here is CSVLQGPHTDTQYF. As DNA, the CDR3 is TGCAGTGTATTACAGGGTCCACACACAGATACGCAGTATTTT.

The table lists this clonotype with many counts. The chain joins TRBV7-2 to TRBJ1-2; 8 bases align to TRBD1. Looked up from germline, CDR1 is SGHTA and CDR2 is FQGNSA. The length of the CDR3 is 12 residues. The V segment lost 5 bases and the J segment 8 bases; nucleotides outside the gene matches: 4. Written as DNA, the CDR3 is TGTGCCAGCAGCCGGGACAGGCCGGGCTACACCTTC. Translated, it gives CASSRDRPGYTF.

In its sample, this clonotype was seen many times. The chain couples TRBV6-5 to TRBJ2-3; 10 nucleotides match TRBD1. The V gene's germline CDR1 is MNHEY and CDR2 SVGAGI. The CDR3 sequence is 14 residues long. The junction had 3 bases not matched to a gene; V was cut back by 4 bases and J by 5 bases. The CDR3 loop reads CASSSTGGVDTQYF. DNA for the CDR3: TGTGCCAGCAGTTCGACAGGGGGCGTAGATACGCAGTATTTT.

This clonotype has ten or more counts. The rearrangement uses TRBV27 and TRBJ2-7; D perhaps matches TRBD2 (6 bases). This CDR3 has 16 residues. The germline CDR1 and CDR2 sequences are MNHEY and SMNVEV (reference sequence). The V and J ends lost 2 bases and 0 bases respectively, with 14 bases between them. The CDR3: CASSLRWETSSYEQYF. The CDR3 DNA reads TGTGCCAGCAGTTTAAGGTGGGAGACTAGCTCCTACGAGCAGTACTTC.

This clonotype has a count of ten or more. The chain recombines TRBV5-1 with TRBJ2-1; D is unresolved. Trimming removed 2 bases at V and 2 bases at J, with 8 bases between. CDR1 and CDR2 from the germline V gene are SGHRS and YFSETQ. The CDR3 is made up of 14 amino acids. The CDR3, as DNA: TGCGCCAGCAGCTTAGAACGGCCCTACAATGAGCAGTTCTTC. The encoded protein is CASSLERPYNEQFF.

The chain links TRBV2 to TRBJ2-1; D ambiguous. CDR1 and CDR2 from the germline V gene are SNHLY and FYNNEI. CDR3 size: 11 residues. Trimming pared 10 bases from V and 15 bases from J, leaving 19 bases between. The CDR3 DNA follows: TGTGCCATCTCCCCGGGCTTGTTCTGGTTCTTC. Encoded protein: CAISPGLFWFF.

This clonotype was picked up many times. The J gene is TRBJ2-2, the V gene TRBV5-1; weak D call: TRBD2 (5 bases). The CDR3 spans 17 residues. Looked up from germline, CDR1 is SGHRS and CDR2 is YFSETQ. Trimming stripped 0 bases from V and 3 bases from J, with 15 bases between. The CDR3 DNA reads as TGCGCCAGCAGCTTGGTGCTCGGGGTGTTCGACACCGGGGAGCTGTTTTTT. Residues: CASSLVLGVFDTGELFF.

This clonotype was seen repeatedly, ten times or more. The chain combines TRBV20-1 with TRBJ2-7; possibly TRBD1 for D (5 bases). The CDR3 spans 14 residues. The ends were cut back, 6 bases at V and 2 bases at J, with 17 bases in the middle. Germline values: CDR1 DFQATT, CDR2 SNEGSKA (reference sequence). This chain's CDR3 is CSARASGGPYEQYF. The CDR3 DNA reads TGCAGTGCCAGGGCCTCCGGTGGCCCCTACGAGCAGTACTTC.

This clonotype was detected ten times or more. The CDR3: CASSGPFGQGNNYGYTF. The CDR3 coding sequence is TGCGCCAGCAGCGGTCCCTTTGGGCAGGGGAACAACTATGGCTACACCTTC. This chain links TRBV4-1 with TRBJ1-2, with a weak D call TRBD1 (6 bases). V shed 5 bases and J shed 2 bases, with 21 bases lying between them. Germline V gene data show CDR1 as MGHRA and CDR2 as YSYEKL. The CDR3 has 17 amino acids.

Many counts were recorded for this clonotype. This sequence joins TRBV5-6 and TRBJ1-1; D unclear. CDR3 length: 14 amino acids. The germline V gene encodes CDR1 SGHDT and CDR2 YYEEEE. V was clipped by 0 bases and J by 1 base, with 7 bases between them. DNA for the CDR3: TGTGCCAGCAGCTTGGGCCGGAAGAACACTGAAGCTTTCTTT. Its protein product is CASSLGRKNTEAFF.

The table lists this clonotype with many counts. The chain joins TRBV7-8 to TRBJ1-6; D gene ambiguous. The length of the CDR3 is 17 residues. Per germline, CDR1 SGHVS and CDR2 FQNEAQ. Trimming cost V 0 bases and J 0 bases, with 9 bases left between them. The CDR3, as DNA: TGTGCCAGCAGCTTAGCGAGGGCAGCCTCCTATAATTCACCCCTCCACTTT. Its translation: CASSLARAASYNSPLHF. Complete variable domain (other parts from reference TRBV7-8 and TRBJ1-6): GAGVSQSPRYKVAKRGQDVALRCDPISGHVSLFWYQQALGQGPEFLTYFQNEAQLDKSGLPSDRFFAERPEGSVSTLKIQRTQQEDSAVYLCASSLARAASYNSPLHFGNGTRLTVT.

This clonotype was detected ten times or more. The chain couples TRBV28 to TRBJ2-5, with TRBD2 identical over 9 bases. The CDR3 runs to 15 residues. Germline V gene data show CDR1 as MDHEN and CDR2 as SYDVKM. The ends lost 2 bases at V and 6 bases at J; junction bases unmatched: 7. CDR3 sequence reads: CASSLAGGPLKTQYF. In DNA, the CDR3 is TGTGCCAGCAGTTTAGCGGGGGGGCCTCTAAAGACCCAGTACTTC.

In this sample, this clonotype turned up many times. DNA for the CDR3: TGTGCCAGCAGTTACTGGCCAGGGGATGGCTACACCTTC. Translated: CASSYWPGDGYTF. The chain combines TRBV6-2 or TRBV6-3 with TRBJ1-2, with D perhaps matching TRBD1 (6 bases). Per the germline V gene, CDR1 is MNHEY and CDR2 is SVGEGT. This CDR3 has 13 residues. V lost 1 base and J lost 6, with 9 bases in between.

This clonotype was seen at least ten times. V and J are TRBV12-3 or TRBV12-4 and TRBJ1-2; 8 bases fit TRBD1. V trimming: 7 bases; J trimming: 6 bases; junction bases outside the gene matches: 7. This CDR3 contains 13 residues. The CDR3 nucleotides are TGTGCCAGCACCTTCGGACAGGGAGATGGCTACACCTTC. It specifies CASTFGQGDGYTF.